The 18 T cell receptor beta chains below come from one sample, sequenced in a study of T cell responses to AZD1222 COVID-19 vaccine (dated by TCRdb to the early 2020s). The meaning of the sample's time point label: about 28 days (+/-7) after the second vaccine dose. Libraries were built with the immunoSEQ multiplex PCR assay. Not all clones reach the TCRdb copy of this immuneACCESS table, which keeps in-frame sequences only. Checked studies attribute under half of the gap to unresolved V genes and leave the rest unexplained. The sample profile shows over 150,000 clones; roughly 85% of them were found once. The ten largest clonotypes hold around 1% of the sample. The starting material was peripheral blood, obtained 28 days after the second AZD1222 dose. The receptors originated from an adult who received the AZD1222 COVID-19 vaccine.

The chain recombines TRBV10-3 with TRBJ2-5; D is ambiguous. CDR3 length: 11 amino acids. Germline-derived CDR1 and CDR2 are ENHRY and SYGVKD. Trimming cost V 2 bases and J 4 bases, with 2 bases left between them. Here the CDR3 DNA reads TGTGCCATCAGTGAGGGAGAGACCCAGTACTTC. This codes for CAISEGETQYF.

The table lists this clone with a few counts. The V gene is TRBV27, the J gene TRBJ1-2; the D is unclear. The CDR3 has 13 amino acids. The ends were cut back, 7 bases at V and 2 bases at J, with 11 bases in the middle. CDR1 and CDR2 from the germline V gene are MNHEY and SMNVEV (reference sequence). CDR3 nucleotide sequence: TGTGCCAGCACCTCGACAAGAAACTATGGCTACACCTTC. Amino acid sequence: CASTSTRNYGYTF.

This sequence joins TRBV30 and TRBJ2-5; D call uncertain. CDR3 length: 13 amino acids. The ends were cut back, 4 bases at V and 2 bases at J, with 11 bases in the middle. CDR1 is GTSNPN and CDR2 is SVGIG in the germline V gene (reference sequence). The CDR3: CAWTLGYQETQYF. The CDR3 bases are TGTGCCTGGACCTTGGGGTATCAAGAGACCCAGTACTTC.

CDR3 residues: CASSSDRKVFF. In DNA form, the CDR3 reads TGTGCCAGTAGTTCAGACAGGAAGGTTTTCTTT. V is TRBV19 and J is TRBJ1-1; possibly TRBD1 for D (6 bases). CDR3 length equals 11 residues. Germline assignment: CDR1 LNHDA and CDR2 SQIVND (reference sequence). Trimming left V 5 bases short and J 13 bases short, with 14 bases between.

The chain combines TRBV30 with TRBJ2-7; 11 bases line up with TRBD1. Germline CDR1 is GTSNPN and CDR2 is SVGIG (reference sequence). This CDR3 contains 16 residues. Germline trimming cut 3 bases from V and 2 bases from J; bases unmatched to any gene: 9. The CDR3 DNA reads as TGTGCCTGGAGGAGCGAGAAGGGACAGGGGGCCTACGAGCAGTACTTC. The encoded protein is CAWRSEKGQGAYEQYF. Full variable domain (rest looked up from reference TRBV30 and TRBJ2-7): SQTIHQWPATLVQPVGSPLSLECTVEGTSNPNLYWYRQAAGRGLQLLFYSVGIGQISSEVPQNLSASRPQDRQFILSSKKLLLSDSGFYLCAWRSEKGQGAYEQYFGPGTRLTVT.

The gene calls are TRBV7-9 and TRBJ1-3; 9 bases map to TRBD1. Germline CDR1 is SEHNR and CDR2 is FQNEAQ (reference sequence). The CDR3 is 14 residues long. Trimming at V came to 5 bases and at J to 4 bases, leaving 3 bases not matched to a gene. The CDR3 here is CASSLQGAGNTIYF. In nucleotides, the CDR3 is TGTGCCAGCAGCCTACAGGGGGCAGGAAACACCATATATTTT. The variable domain in full, completed from reference TRBV7-9 and TRBJ1-3, reads DTGVSQNPRHKITKRGQNVTFRCDPISEHNRLYWYRQTLGQGPEFLTYFQNEAQLEKSRLLSDRFSAERPKGSFSTLEIQRTEQGDSAMYLCASSLQGAGNTIYFGEGSWLTVV.

Details on this clone: The junction departs from germline at one end; a sequencing error may be responsible. This CDR3 is also generated by other DNA sequences in the sample. This sequence joins TRBV27 and TRBJ2-5; possible D gene TRBD2, 6 bases. The germline gives CDR1 MNHEY, CDR2 SMNVEV (reference sequence). The CDR3 extends over 13 amino acids. The CDR3 region is CASSSRDSETQYF. CDR3 in DNA: TGTGCCAGTAGTTCCAGGGACTCAGAGACCCAGTACTTC.

The rearrangement uses TRBV9 and TRBJ2-7; D is unresolved. This CDR3 comprises 14 residues. V lost 0 bases and J 0 bases, leaving 7 bases between the germline ends. Germline loops: CDR1 SGDLS, CDR2 YYNGEE. The CDR3 spells CASSVGQASYEQYF. In DNA, the CDR3 is TGTGCCAGCAGCGTAGGTCAGGCCTCCTACGAGCAGTACTTC.

The chain uses TRBV7-9 and TRBJ1-3; TRBD1 is a possible D gene (5 bases). The CDR3 covers 17 residues. Germline-derived CDR1 and CDR2 are SEHNR and FQNEAQ (reference sequence). Trimming cost V 5 bases and J 2 bases, with 19 bases left between them. CDR3 DNA sequence: TGTGCCAGCAGCCCCAAACTCAGGGTCTCTGCTGGAAACACCATATATTTT. Amino acids: CASSPKLRVSAGNTIYF. Combining the CDR3 with reference TRBV7-9 and TRBJ1-3 gives the whole variable domain DTGVSQNPRHKITKRGQNVTFRCDPISEHNRLYWYRQTLGQGPEFLTYFQNEAQLEKSRLLSDRFSAERPKGSFSTLEIQRTEQGDSAMYLCASSPKLRVSAGNTIYFGEGSWLTVV.

This clone was picked up one time. The chain is built from TRBV12-3 or TRBV12-4 and TRBJ1-4; D uncertain. The CDR3 covers 13 residues. V lost 6 bases and J lost 10, with 15 bases in between. CDR3 bases: TGTGCCAGCAGCCCAGGACCTCGCGGAAAACTGTTTTTT. It translates to CASSPGPRGKLFF.

The chain has TRBV15 and TRBJ1-2; D may be TRBD1 (5 bases). V was shortened by 4 bases and J by 7 bases, with 16 bases between the two germline ends. CDR1 and CDR2 from the germline V gene are LNHNV and YYDKDF (reference sequence). The CDR3 runs to 14 residues. CDR3 nucleotides: TGTGCCACCAGCAAGCGGGGCGTGGAGCGTGGCTACACCTTC. Its protein is CATSKRGVERGYTF.

V gene TRBV4-1 combines with J gene TRBJ2-5; 9 positions agree with TRBD1. V was clipped by 2 bases and J by 6 bases; unmatched bases: 4. The CDR3 covers 14 residues. Germline CDR1 is MGHRA and CDR2 is YSYEKL. The CDR3 sequence: CASSQPGQGQTQYF. CDR3 in DNA: TGCGCCAGCAGCCAACCGGGACAGGGACAGACCCAGTACTTC.

This clone appeared once. This rearrangement joins TRBV5-1 to TRBJ2-2; D is ambiguous. The V gene's germline CDR1 is SGHRS and CDR2 YFSETQ. This CDR3 spans 16 amino acids. The V and J ends lost 0 bases and 5 bases respectively, with 14 bases between them. The CDR3 loop is CASSLGPLSQTGELFF. The CDR3 coding sequence is TGCGCCAGCAGCTTGGGTCCCCTATCCCAAACCGGGGAGCTGTTTTTT.

V usage is TRBV7-2 and J usage is TRBJ1-6; 7 bases are a match to TRBD1. The CDR3 spans 15 residues. J gave up 6 bases and V 4 bases, and 6 bases lay outside the gene matches. Germline V gives CDR1 SGHTA, CDR2 FQGNSA. DNA of the CDR3: TGTGCCAGCAGCTCCTTACAGGGGTCTAATTCACCCCTCCACTTT. This translates into CASSSLQGSNSPLHF.

J is TRBJ1-1 and V is TRBV9, with D unresolved. Trimming removed 2 bases at V and 1 base at J, with 9 bases between. CDR3 length equals 14 residues. Germline-derived CDR1 and CDR2 are SGDLS and YYNGEE. CDR3 in amino acids: CASSVQGWNTEAFF. The DNA of the CDR3 is TGTGCCAGCAGCGTTCAAGGGTGGAACACTGAAGCTTTCTTT.

V gene TRBV19 combines with J gene TRBJ2-7, with 11 bases that match TRBD1. Germline V gene sequence: CDR1 LNHDA, CDR2 SQIVND (reference sequence). Trimming took 5 bases from V and 3 from J; bases not matched to a gene: 3. The CDR3 runs to 14 residues. CDR3 bases: TGTGCCAGTAGTCCAGGGACAGGGGGCTACGAGCAGTACTTC. It codes for CASSPGTGGYEQYF.

The chain uses TRBV6-1 and TRBJ2-3, with TRBD2 matching over 14 bases. Germline V gene sequence: CDR1 MNHNS, CDR2 SASEGT. The CDR3 spans 17 residues. J was trimmed by 6 bases and V by 2 bases; bases with no gene match: 7. The DNA for the CDR3 is TGTGCCAGCAGTGAATTTGGACTAGCGGGGGGAGCGGATACGCAGTATTTT. This translates into CASSEFGLAGGADTQYF.

The CDR3 protein is CAISETLAGSYNEQFF. The CDR3 region has the DNA TGTGCCATCAGTGAAACACTAGCGGGCTCCTACAATGAGCAGTTCTTC. J is TRBJ2-1 and V is TRBV10-3, with 9 bases that match TRBD2. V shed 3 bases and J 0 bases; nucleotides not matched to a gene: 3. The CDR3 runs 16 residues. Germline CDR1 reads ENHRY; CDR2 reads SYGVKD.